Listed below are T cell receptor beta chains from one sample, sequenced in a study of control samples from healthy donors and cancer patients. The method was immunoSEQ multiplex PCR; TCRdb's version includes in-frame clones alone and lacks a portion of them. The sample has 150,000 to 200,000 clones; 94% are singletons. The sequencing sample was made of blood. These receptor sequences come from a young woman in good health. The CDR3 runs from the conserved cysteine through the conserved F or W. A D gene is named only where the DNA matches it firmly. Size is omitted from some rows. Given values are once, few, many or a class for expanded clones.

DNA,CDR3,size,D,V,J
TGTGCCAGCAGCTCCCCGGAACAGGGGCTTGGGTACGAGCAGTACTTC,CASSSPEQGLGYEQYF,.,TRBD1,TRBV6-2/TRBV6-3,TRBJ2-7
TGTGCCAGCTCACCGGGATTCCAAGAGACCCAGTACTTC,CASSPGFQETQYF,.,.,TRBV18,TRBJ2-5
TGTGCCAGCAGCTTAAGAAGGGCGGGGGTTGGGGAGCAGTACTTC,CASSLRRAGVGEQYF,.,TRBD2,TRBV7-2,TRBJ2-7
TGTGCCAGCAGTTCCAACCCGGACAGGGGAACTGAAGCTTTCTTT,CASSSNPDRGTEAFF,.,TRBD1,TRBV28,TRBJ1-1
TGTGCCAGCAGTTACGGGCCACTAAACTCCTACGAGCAGTACTTC,CASSYGPLNSYEQYF,.,.,TRBV6-2/TRBV6-3,TRBJ2-7
TGTGCCAGCAGCAAGCTCGGGACAGGGGGGAATGGCTACACCTTC,CASSKLGTGGNGYTF,.,TRBD1,TRBV7-2,TRBJ1-2
TGTGCCAGCAGTTTAGGGAGGGCGAACTATGGCTACACCTTC,CASSLGRANYGYTF,.,.,TRBV27,TRBJ1-2
TGTGCCTGGAGTTTTTTCCCCTTGAGTAGGGACACTGAAGCTTTCTTT,CAWSFFPLSRDTEAFF,.,.,TRBV30,TRBJ1-1
TGTGCCAGCAGAAAGACGGGTTTGAGCTCCTACGAGCAGTACTTC,CASRKTGLSSYEQYF,.,.,TRBV28,TRBJ2-7
TGCGCCAGCAGCTTGGAAGGCAGTGAGATCTACGAGCAGTACTTC,CASSLEGSEIYEQYF,.,.,TRBV5-1,TRBJ2-7
TGTGCCAGCAGCCTTTCCCAGTGGGGTTTCAATGAGCAGTTCTTC,CASSLSQWGFNEQFF,.,.,TRBV7-2,TRBJ2-1
TGTGCCAGCAGCTTAGGGCACCTCGCTGAAGCTTTCTTT,CASSLGHLAEAFF,.,.,TRBV7-9,TRBJ1-1
TGTGCCAGCAGCTTAATGGGGGATGGCTACACCTTC,CASSLMGDGYTF,.,.,TRBV7-2,TRBJ1-2
TGTGCCAGTAGCGAGGAAACCTGGGCACCCCTCCACTTT,CASSEETWAPLHF,.,.,TRBV19,TRBJ1-6
TGCGCCACGTACTCTGGAAACACCATATATTTT,CATYSGNTIYF,.,.,TRBV10-2,TRBJ1-3
TGTGCCAGCAGAGAGGGTGGCTACACCATATATTTT,CASREGGYTIYF,.,.,TRBV12-3/TRBV12-4,TRBJ1-3
TGCGCCAGCAGCACGAAAGGGGCTGGCACAGATACGCAGTATTTT,CASSTKGAGTDTQYF,.,.,TRBV5-1,TRBJ2-3
TGTGCCAGCAGCCAAGGGGACAGGGAATATTCACCCCTCCACTTT,CASSQGDREYSPLHF,.,TRBD1,TRBV3-1/TRBV3-2,TRBJ1-6
TGTGCCAGCAGCTCAACCAGGGGACGAAACACTGAAGCTTTCTTT,CASSSTRGRNTEAFF,once,.,TRBV7-9,TRBJ1-1
TGTGCCAGCAGCTCACAGGGGAACTATGGCTACACCTTC,CASSSQGNYGYTF,.,TRBD1,TRBV7-2,TRBJ1-2
TGCGCCAGCAGCCAAGGACACCCCGGCTCCTATAATTCACCCCTCCACTTT,CASSQGHPGSYNSPLHF,.,.,TRBV4-1,TRBJ1-6
TGTGCCAGCAGCTTCGACAGGGTAGACACTGAAGCTTTCTTT,CASSFDRVDTEAFF,.,TRBD1,TRBV5-4,TRBJ1-1
TGCGCCAGCAGCTTGTCGGCAGAAGAGGTAGGCTACACCTTC,CASSLSAEEVGYTF,.,.,TRBV5-1,TRBJ1-2
TGCGCCAGCAGCCCCCCCGTCACTGGAACTAATGAAAAACTGTTTTTT,CASSPPVTGTNEKLFF,.,.,TRBV4-1,TRBJ1-4
TGTGCCAGCAGTGGTTCGGTTATCAGGGAAAATAATGGCTACACCTTC,CASSGSVIRENNGYTF,.,.,TRBV2,TRBJ1-2
TGTGCCAGTAGTATAACCGGGACAGGGGCCGACAAACGGTCCTACGAGCAGTACTTC,CASSITGTGADKRSYEQYF,.,TRBD1,TRBV19,TRBJ2-7
TGTGCCAGCATCGACCACCATTTAAACTATGGCTACACCTTC,CASIDHHLNYGYTF,.,.,TRBV6-5,TRBJ1-2
TGCGCCAGCAGTGAGTCGCCAGGGAACACTGAAGCTTTCTTT,CASSESPGNTEAFF,.,.,TRBV10-1,TRBJ1-1
TGTGCCAGCAGAGACGGACCGTACTCCACCGGGGAGCTGTTTTTT,CASRDGPYSTGELFF,.,.,TRBV3-1/TRBV3-2,TRBJ2-2
TGTGCCAGCAGTTTATTTAGCGGCCCCTCCTACGAGCAGTACTTC,CASSLFSGPSYEQYF,.,.,TRBV27,TRBJ2-7
TGTGCCAGCAGCCAAAGACAGGGAGGGTCCTATAATTCACCCCTCCACTTT,CASSQRQGGSYNSPLHF,.,TRBD1,TRBV14,TRBJ1-6
TGTGCCAGCAGTGATTTGGCAGGGGCCAACTATGGCTACACCTTC,CASSDLAGANYGYTF,.,.,TRBV2,TRBJ1-2
TGCGCCAGCAGAGTAGCGGGGGTTAACACCGGGGAGCTGTTTTTT,CASRVAGVNTGELFF,.,TRBD2,TRBV5-1,TRBJ2-2
TGTGCCAGCAGGTCGACAGGGAACACCGGGGAGCTGTTTTTT,CASRSTGNTGELFF,.,.,TRBV7-2,TRBJ2-2
TGTGCTAGTGGTTTAATTCAGGGGGCGGGTGAAGCTTTCTTT,CASGLIQGAGEAFF,.,TRBD1,TRBV12-5,TRBJ1-1
TGTGCCAGCACGTCCGGGACAGGGGATGGTTCACCCCTCCACTTT,CASTSGTGDGSPLHF,.,TRBD1,TRBV9,TRBJ1-6
TGTGCCAGCAGCTTTTGGGTCTGTCAGAACCGCGAGCAGTACTTC,CASSFWVCQNREQYF,.,.,TRBV7-3,TRBJ2-7
TGTGCCCCACGTGGGGAGCGGGAGAATGAGCAGTTCTTC,CAPRGERENEQFF,.,TRBD2,TRBV30,TRBJ2-1
TGTGCCAGCAGCCCAGGGGGAAATGAGCAGTTCTTC,CASSPGGNEQFF,once,TRBD1,TRBV9,TRBJ2-1
TGTGCCAGCAGCCGAGAACTAGCGGACCATTTAACGGGCCATGAGCAGTTCTTC,CASSRELADHLTGHEQFF,.,TRBD2,TRBV4-2,TRBJ2-1
TGCGCCAGCTCAAAGGACACGCTTGAAGGCTACACCTTC,CASSKDTLEGYTF,once,.,TRBV5-1,TRBJ1-2
TGCGCCAGCAGTCAATGGGAGGAGCGGGAACACAATGAGCAGTTCTTC,CASSQWEEREHNEQFF,.,TRBD2,TRBV23-1,TRBJ2-1
TGTGCCAGCAGCCAGCACATGGGAGATCAGCCCCAGCATTTT,CASSQHMGDQPQHF,.,.,TRBV16,TRBJ1-5
TGTGCCAGCAGAGGGACGAGAAACACTGAAGCTTTCTTT,CASRGTRNTEAFF,.,.,TRBV25-1,TRBJ1-1
TGCAGCGTCCAAAAGGGAGATAGCAATCAGCCCCAGCATTTT,CSVQKGDSNQPQHF,.,.,TRBV29-1,TRBJ1-5
TGTGCCAGCAGTAAGACAGAATGGAACACTGAAGCTTTCTTT,CASSKTEWNTEAFF,.,.,TRBV6-5,TRBJ1-1
TGTGCCAGTAGGACCGGGACAGGGAGAGAATACGAGCAGTACTTC,CASRTGTGREYEQYF,.,TRBD1,TRBV19,TRBJ2-7
TGTGCCAGCAGCCCAGACAGGGGATCAGCCTACGAGCAGTACTTC,CASSPDRGSAYEQYF,.,TRBD1,TRBV7-2,TRBJ2-7
TGTGCCAGCAGCTTAGCGAGACTAGCGGGGAGATACGAGCAGTACTTC,CASSLARLAGRYEQYF,.,TRBD2,TRBV7-2,TRBJ2-7
TGTGCCAGCAGCTTAGACGGCGTGACAGGGGCATATGGCTACACCTTC,CASSLDGVTGAYGYTF,.,TRBD1,TRBV11-2,TRBJ1-2
TGCGCCAGCAGCTTTGTCAGCGCCACGTATGGCTACACCTTC,CASSFVSATYGYTF,once,.,TRBV5-1,TRBJ1-2
TGTGCCAGCAGTTTCTTGCCCCCCCGGGCTACTGAAGCTTTCTTT,CASSFLPPRATEAFF,.,.,TRBV6-5,TRBJ1-1
TGTGCCAGCAGTGAAGAAGTGACAGGGAACACTGAAGCTTTCTTT,CASSEEVTGNTEAFF,.,.,TRBV6-1,TRBJ1-1
TGTGCCAGCAGTTACTCAGGGGGCACTGAAGCTTTCTTT,CASSYSGGTEAFF,.,.,TRBV6-5,TRBJ1-1
TGTGCCAGCGGGACAGGGCCCCACGAGCAGTACTTC,CASGTGPHEQYF,.,TRBD1,TRBV7-2,TRBJ2-7
TGTGCCAGCAGCTTAGGAGACTCCCGGACTGGAAACACCATATATTTT,CASSLGDSRTGNTIYF,once,.,TRBV7-2,TRBJ1-3